The 20 T cell receptor beta chains reported below all come from one sample, sequenced in a study of blood T cell repertoires in COVID-19. The protocol was immunoSEQ multiplex PCR, while the TCRdb copy is restricted to in-frame clones and leaves out a portion. The sample includes 250,000 to 300,000 clones, about nine tenths of them seen just once. The material sequenced was peripheral blood. The receptors stem from a woman in her twenties or thirties with COVID-19, enrolled during active disease.

The chain employs TRBV28 and TRBJ1-2, with D possibly TRBD1 on 5 matching bases. V lost 6 bases and J lost 6, with 14 bases in between. The CDR3 totals 13 residues. Germline CDR1 and CDR2: MDHEN and SYDVKM. CDR3: CASRNNWGDGYTF. DNA of the CDR3: TGTGCCAGCAGAAATAATTGGGGGGATGGCTACACCTTC.

V gene TRBV19 combines with J gene TRBJ1-1; D gene uncertain. The V gene's germline CDR1 is LNHDA and CDR2 SQIVND (reference sequence). With 5 bases removed from V and 4 bases from J, the gap between germline ends came to 11 bases. This CDR3 spans 13 amino acids. The CDR3 protein is CASSGGLSTEAFF. The DNA of the CDR3 is TGTGCCAGTAGTGGCGGATTGAGCACTGAAGCTTTCTTT.

The V and J genes are TRBV28 and TRBJ1-5, with TRBD1 as a possible D gene (5 bases). Trimming removed 5 bases at V and 2 bases at J, with 13 bases between. The CDR3 runs to 15 residues. CDR1 is MDHEN, CDR2 SYDVKM, per germline. As DNA, the CDR3 is TGTGCCAGCAGTCTCGCGGGGGGAGGCAATCAGCCCCAGCATTTT. Translating it yields CASSLAGGGNQPQHF.

The chain links TRBV12-5 to TRBJ2-5; weak D call: TRBD1 (6 bases). Germline V CDR1 and CDR2: LGHNT, FRNRAP. V was clipped by 0 bases and J by 3 bases, with 14 bases between them. The CDR3 totals 16 residues. CDR3 nucleotides: TGTGCTAGTGGTTTGGTCGGGACATCGACCAAAGAGACCCAGTACTTC. Amino acids: CASGLVGTSTKETQYF.

The CDR3, as DNA: TGCGCCAGCAGCATTACATTGAACACTGAAGCTTTCTTT. Amino acid sequence: CASSITLNTEAFF. The chain is built from TRBV5-1 and TRBJ1-1; D call uncertain. The germline V and J ends were trimmed by 4 bases and 0 bases, with 7 bases remaining between them. Germline V CDR1 and CDR2: SGHRS, YFSETQ. The CDR3 spans 13 residues.

CDR3 sequence reads: CASSAEAGVGYTF. In nucleotides, the CDR3 is TGCGCCAGCAGTGCAGAGGCCGGGGTCGGCTACACCTTC. V usage is TRBV4-3 and J usage is TRBJ1-2; the D is unclear. CDR1 LGHNA and CDR2 YSLEER come from the germline V gene. CDR3 length: 13 residues. V was shortened by 6 bases and J by 8 bases, with 16 bases between the two germline ends.

This chain connects TRBV5-6 to TRBJ2-1; maybe TRBD1 (6 bases). Trimming cost V 6 bases and J 3 bases, with 19 bases left between them. From germline, CDR1 is SGHDT and CDR2 YYEEEE. The CDR3 totals 16 residues. The CDR3 coding sequence is TGTGCCAGCAACCAGGGGTTTGGGCTATTCTACAATGAGCAGTTCTTC. Its protein is CASNQGFGLFYNEQFF.

The V and J genes are TRBV30 and TRBJ1-4, with no clear D. This CDR3 is built from 13 residues. The germline V and J ends were trimmed by 0 bases and 10 bases, with 12 bases remaining between them. Germline-derived CDR1 and CDR2 are GTSNPN and SVGIG (reference sequence). CDR3 DNA sequence: TGTGCCTGGAGTGTACTCGGGGTCGGAAAACTGTTTTTT. This codes for CAWSVLGVGKLFF.

The V and J genes are TRBV5-1 and TRBJ2-5, with TRBD1 matching 7 bases. The V gene end was trimmed by 0 bases and the J gene end by 1 base; junction bases not matched to a gene: 6. CDR1 is SGHRS and CDR2 is YFSETQ in the germline V gene. The CDR3 is 16 residues long. The CDR3 coding sequence is TGCGCCAGCAGCTTGGCAGGGGGAAGAGGCCAAGAGACCCAGTACTTC. Its translation is CASSLAGGRGQETQYF.

The rearrangement joins TRBV6-5 to TRBJ2-2, with D tentatively TRBD2 (5 bases). CDR1 is MNHEY and CDR2 is SVGAGI in the germline V gene. The CDR3 consists of 13 residues. Trimming left V 7 bases short and J 1 base short, with 7 bases between. The chain's CDR3 is CASIRENTGELFF. The DNA of the CDR3 is TGTGCCAGCATCCGGGAGAACACCGGGGAGCTGTTTTTT.

This clone was counted between two and nine times. V usage is TRBV10-3 and J usage is TRBJ1-6; 8 positions match TRBD1. Trimming cost V 4 bases and J 8 bases; bases outside gene matches: 7. CDR1 ENHRY and CDR2 SYGVKD come from the germline V gene. The CDR3 covers 15 residues. For the CDR3, the DNA is TGTGCCATCAGTGCGCTGGGACAGGCGGATTCACCCCTCCACTTT. It is translated as CAISALGQADSPLHF.

This clone showed up just once. The CDR3 region has the DNA TGCAGCGTTTCTGGACTAGTTAGGGGCGGGGAGCTGTTTTTT. Translating gives CSVSGLVRGGELFF. The V call is TRBV29-1, the J call TRBJ2-2; 7 nucleotides agree with TRBD2. This CDR3 contains 14 residues. After removal of 5 bases from V and 7 bases from J, the junction contained 10 bases not matched to a gene. Germline-derived CDR1 and CDR2 are SQVTM and ANQGSEA.

The chain recombines TRBV28 with TRBJ2-1; tentative D call: TRBD1 (5 bases). The CDR3 has 14 amino acids. The V gene lost 5 bases and the J gene lost 8 bases, with 16 bases spanning the gap. Per the germline V gene, CDR1 is MDHEN and CDR2 is SYDVKM. CDR3 loop: CASSPRGRGDEQFF. In DNA form, the CDR3 reads TGTGCCAGCAGTCCTCGAGGAAGGGGCGATGAGCAGTTCTTC.

The chain links TRBV2 to TRBJ1-1, with 7 nucleotides matching TRBD1. With V trimmed by 4 bases and J by 1 base, 3 bases remained unmatched. Germline V CDR1 and CDR2: SNHLY, FYNNEI. This CDR3 is 14 amino acids long. CDR3 nucleotide sequence: TGTGCCAGCAGTGCTCGGGACAGGAACACTGAAGCTTTCTTT. Protein: CASSARDRNTEAFF.

This sequence joins TRBV29-1 and TRBJ2-7, with D tentatively TRBD2 (6 bases). The germline V gene has CDR1 SQVTM and CDR2 ANQGSEA. There are 12 residues in the CDR3. Between the trimmed V and J ends, which lost 3 bases and 7 bases, there was a span of 13 bases. As DNA, the CDR3 is TGCAGCGTTGATGTTCCCGCGGGGGAGCAGTACTTC. Its translation: CSVDVPAGEQYF.

This clone has a single count. CDR3 in DNA: TGTGCCAGCAGTGGGCGGGACAGGGGGAAGGACGAGCAGTACTTC. Residues: CASSGRDRGKDEQYF. The rearrangement joins TRBV6-2 or TRBV6-3 to TRBJ2-7; 11 nucleotides match TRBD1. From germline, CDR1 is MNHEY and CDR2 SVGEGT. The CDR3 is 15 residues long. V was pared by 5 bases and J by 5 bases, with 8 bases of the junction left unmatched.

The rearrangement joins TRBV6-4 to TRBJ2-1; D might be TRBD2 (6 bases). There are 15 residues in the CDR3. Germline CDR1 and CDR2: MRHNA and SNTAGT. V was shortened by 6 bases and J by 6 bases, with 18 bases between the two germline ends. CDR3 bases: TGTGCCAGCAGGGCCGGGACTGGGGCCCTCAATGAGCAGTTCTTC. Amino acid sequence: CASRAGTGALNEQFF.

The V gene is TRBV6-5, the J gene TRBJ2-5; D is possibly TRBD1 (5 bases). The V gene lost 7 bases and the J gene lost 5 bases, with 17 bases spanning the gap. This CDR3 spans 14 amino acids. CDR1 and CDR2 from the germline V gene are MNHEY and SVGAGI. CDR3 loop: CASKTPWGRETQYF. CDR3 DNA: TGTGCCAGCAAAACACCGTGGGGCCGGGAGACCCAGTACTTC.

The chain has TRBV7-2 and TRBJ2-4; TRBD2 is a possible D gene (5 bases). The V gene lost 8 bases and the J gene lost 9 bases, with 14 bases spanning the gap. CDR1 is SGHTA and CDR2 is FQGNSA in the germline V gene. The CDR3 loop spans 12 amino acids. In nucleotides, the CDR3 is TGTGCCAGCTCTTCGGGGAGTGGCATTCAGTACTTC. It yields the protein CASSSGSGIQYF.

The V gene is TRBV7-9, the J gene TRBJ2-3, with D maybe TRBD2 (5 bases). Between the trimmed V and J ends, which lost 6 bases and 5 bases, there was a span of 12 bases. Germline V gene lookup returns CDR1 SEHNR and CDR2 FQNEAQ (reference sequence). The CDR3 is 13 residues long. The CDR3 region has the DNA TGTGCCAGCAGAAGCGGAGGAGGAGATACGCAGTATTTT. This encodes CASRSGGGDTQYF.